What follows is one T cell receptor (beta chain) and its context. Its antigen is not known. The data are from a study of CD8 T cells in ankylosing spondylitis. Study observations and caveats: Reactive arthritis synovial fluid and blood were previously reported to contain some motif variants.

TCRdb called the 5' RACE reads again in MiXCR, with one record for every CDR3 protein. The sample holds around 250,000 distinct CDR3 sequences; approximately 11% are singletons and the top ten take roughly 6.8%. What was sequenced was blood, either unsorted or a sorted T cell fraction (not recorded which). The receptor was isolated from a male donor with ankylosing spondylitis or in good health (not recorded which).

The CDR3 DNA sequence: TGCGCCAGCAGCTTGGAGGACAGGGAAAGTGAAAAACTGTTTTTT. Translated, it gives CASSLEDRESEKLFF. The rearrangement links TRBV5-1 to TRBJ1-4, with TRBD1 matching 8 bases. The germline gives CDR1 SGHRS, CDR2 YFSETQ. The CDR3 covers 15 residues. Losses at the gene ends were 0 bases for V and 7 bases for J; bases not matched to a gene: 5.